This T cell receptor beta chain was sequenced for a study of graft-versus-host responses after intestinal transplantation. Study overall: The study gave all recipients anti-thymocyte globulin induction, then tacrolimus and steroids for 2 to 3 years. Study-wide results and caveats: Patients with graft-donor T cell macrochimerism had high graft-versus-host to host-versus-graft clonal ratios in allografts.

CDR1 and CDR2 from the germline V gene are SGHNT and YYREEE (reference sequence). This CDR3 region has 16 residues. V shed 0 bases and J shed 1 base, with 11 bases lying between them. Some clones are missing from TCRdb's copy, which holds only in-frame ones; the method was immunoSEQ multiplex PCR. The table shows approximately 110,000 clones, with around nine tenths occurring only once. With respect to this clone: Its matching antigen is unknown.

The specimen comprised unstimulated CD4+ T cells sorted from spleen or lymph node cells, sampled before transplant. V and J are TRBV5-4 and TRBJ1-5; tentative D call: TRBD1 (6 bases). The receptor was derived from a human donor who was the organ donor for an intestinal transplant. CDR3 sequence reads: CASSLGGGASNQPQHF. The CDR3 DNA reads as TGTGCCAGCAGCTTGGGGGGGGGCGCGAGCAATCAGCCCCAGCATTTT. Full variable domain (remainder filled in from reference TRBV5-4 and TRBJ1-5): ETGVTQSPTHLIKTRGQQVTLRCSSQSGHNTVSWYQQALGQGPQFIFQYYREEENGRGNFPPRFSGLQFPNYSSELNVNALELDDSALYLCASSLGGGASNQPQHFGDGTRLSIL.